The text below deals with one T cell receptor beta chain. The data were taken from a study of chemoradiotherapy in HPV16-positive cancers. Using immunoSEQ multiplex PCR, the repertoire was profiled, and TCRdb retains in-frame clones only, with some absent. The sample carries nearly 3,000 clones, roughly nine tenths recorded once. This CDR3 region has 13 residues. The V and J ends lost 6 bases and 4 bases, in that order; junction bases with no gene match: 5. CDR1 and CDR2 from the germline V gene are PRHDT and FYEKMQ (reference sequence). Sequences were derived from tumor tissue, sampled from a patient who underwent chemoradiotherapy. The chain couples TRBV13 to TRBJ1-2; the match to TRBD1 covers 7 bases. The receptor was isolated from a human donor with HPV-associated anogenital cancer. CDR3 sequence (DNA): TGTGCCAGCAGGGCTCCAGGGGGCTATGGCTACACCTTC. Translating it yields CASRAPGGYGYTF. Full variable domain (remainder filled in from reference TRBV13 and TRBJ1-2): AAGVIQSPRHLIKEKRETATLKCYPIPRHDTVYWYQQGPGQDPQFLISFYEKMQSDKGSIPDRFSAQQFSDYHSELNMSSLELGDSALYFCASRAPGGYGYTFGSGTRLTVV.